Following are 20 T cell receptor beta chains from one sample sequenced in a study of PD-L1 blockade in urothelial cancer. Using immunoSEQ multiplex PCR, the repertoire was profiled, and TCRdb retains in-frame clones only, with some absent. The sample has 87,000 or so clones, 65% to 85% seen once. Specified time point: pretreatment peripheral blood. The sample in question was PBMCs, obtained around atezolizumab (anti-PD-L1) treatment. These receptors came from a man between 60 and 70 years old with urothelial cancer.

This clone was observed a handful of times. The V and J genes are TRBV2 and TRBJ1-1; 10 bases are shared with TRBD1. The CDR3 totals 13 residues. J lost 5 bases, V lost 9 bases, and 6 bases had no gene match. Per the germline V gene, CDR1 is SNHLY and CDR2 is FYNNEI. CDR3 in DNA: TGTGCCAGTCTGGGACAGGGGAGTACTGAAGCTTTCTTT. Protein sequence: CASLGQGSTEAFF.

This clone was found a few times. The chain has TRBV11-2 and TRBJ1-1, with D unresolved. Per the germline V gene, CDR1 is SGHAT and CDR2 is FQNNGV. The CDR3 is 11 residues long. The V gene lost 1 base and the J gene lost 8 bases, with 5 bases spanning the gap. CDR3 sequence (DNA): TGTGCCAGCAGCTTAGGCCAGGAAGCTTTCTTT. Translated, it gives CASSLGQEAFF.

CDR3 DNA: TGTGCCAGCAGTCCTACCGACCTACAGGGTTTTCAAGAGACCCAGTACTTC. It is translated as CASSPTDLQGFQETQYF. This chain links TRBV27 with TRBJ2-5; D possibly corresponds to TRBD1 (6 bases). The CDR3 is 17 amino acids. V shed 5 bases and J shed 2 bases, with 21 bases lying between them. CDR1 and CDR2 from the germline V gene are MNHEY and SMNVEV (reference sequence).

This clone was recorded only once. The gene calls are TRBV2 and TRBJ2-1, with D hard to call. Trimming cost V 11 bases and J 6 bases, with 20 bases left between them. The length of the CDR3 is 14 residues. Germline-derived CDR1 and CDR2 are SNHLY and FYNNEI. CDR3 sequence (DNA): TGTGCCGATATTCCCCCCCTAGAGAGCAATGAGCAGTTCTTC. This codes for CADIPPLESNEQFF.

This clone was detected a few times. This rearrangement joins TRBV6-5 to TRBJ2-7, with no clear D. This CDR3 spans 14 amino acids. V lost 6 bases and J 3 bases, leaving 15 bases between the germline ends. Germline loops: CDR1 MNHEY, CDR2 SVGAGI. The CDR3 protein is CASSLFQPGYEQYF. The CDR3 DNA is TGTGCCAGCAGCCTCTTCCAACCGGGCTACGAGCAGTACTTC.

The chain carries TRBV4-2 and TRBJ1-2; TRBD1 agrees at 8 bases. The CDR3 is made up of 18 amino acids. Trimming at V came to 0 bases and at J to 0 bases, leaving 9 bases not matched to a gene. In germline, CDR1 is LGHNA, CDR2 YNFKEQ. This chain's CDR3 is CASSQEVGTGVSNYGYTF. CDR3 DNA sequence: TGTGCCAGCAGCCAAGAAGTTGGGACAGGAGTTTCTAACTATGGCTACACCTTC.

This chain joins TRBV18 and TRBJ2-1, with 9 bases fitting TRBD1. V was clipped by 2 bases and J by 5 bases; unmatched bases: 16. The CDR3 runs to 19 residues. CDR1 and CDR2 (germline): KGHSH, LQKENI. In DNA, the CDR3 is TGTGCCAGCTCACCAACGCTTTATAAGGGACAGGGACGTCACAATGAGCAGTTCTTC. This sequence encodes CASSPTLYKGQGRHNEQFF.

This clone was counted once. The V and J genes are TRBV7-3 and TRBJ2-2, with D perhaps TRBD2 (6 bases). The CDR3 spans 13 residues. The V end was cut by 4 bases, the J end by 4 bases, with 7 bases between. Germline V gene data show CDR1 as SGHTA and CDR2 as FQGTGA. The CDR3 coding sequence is TGTGCCAGCAGCTGGGGAGGCACCGGGGAGCTGTTTTTT. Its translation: CASSWGGTGELFF.

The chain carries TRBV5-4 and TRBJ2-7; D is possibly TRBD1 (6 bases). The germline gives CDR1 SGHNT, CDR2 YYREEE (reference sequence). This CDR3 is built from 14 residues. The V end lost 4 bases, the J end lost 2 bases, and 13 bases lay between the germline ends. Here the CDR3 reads CASSADRFTYEQYF. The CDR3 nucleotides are TGTGCCAGCAGCGCTGACAGGTTTACCTACGAGCAGTACTTC.

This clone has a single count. In DNA, the CDR3 is TGTGCCAGCAGTGGTCCGGGACAGGGGCCTGAAGCTTTCTTT. This sequence encodes CASSGPGQGPEAFF. The V gene is TRBV25-1, the J gene TRBJ1-1; 10 positions match TRBD1. Germline CDR1 MGHDK, CDR2 SYGVNS. The junction had 5 bases not matched to a gene; V was cut back by 4 bases and J by 6 bases. This CDR3 comprises 14 residues.

The CDR3 loop is CASSVLGQTSTDTQYF. The CDR3 DNA reads as TGTGCCAGCAGCGTCCTGGGACAGACTAGCACAGATACGCAGTATTTT. J is TRBJ2-3 and V is TRBV9, with TRBD1 identical over 7 bases. Germline V gene sequence: CDR1 SGDLS, CDR2 YYNGEE. The CDR3 is 16 residues long. Trimming cost V 2 bases and J 0 bases; bases outside gene matches: 6.

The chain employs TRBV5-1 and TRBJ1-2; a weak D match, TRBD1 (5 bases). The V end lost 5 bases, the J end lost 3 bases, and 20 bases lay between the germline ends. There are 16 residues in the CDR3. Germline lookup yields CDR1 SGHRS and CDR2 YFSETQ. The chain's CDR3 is CASRGFEGVSDYGYTF. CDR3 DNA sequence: TGCGCCAGCAGGGGATTCGAAGGGGTTTCGGACTATGGCTACACCTTC.

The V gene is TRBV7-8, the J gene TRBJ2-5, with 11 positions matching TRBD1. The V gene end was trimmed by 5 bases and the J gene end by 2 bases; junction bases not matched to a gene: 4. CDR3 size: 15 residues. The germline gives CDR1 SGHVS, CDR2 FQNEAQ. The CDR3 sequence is CASSDGDRGQETQYF. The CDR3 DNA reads TGTGCCAGCAGCGATGGGGACAGGGGGCAAGAGACCCAGTACTTC. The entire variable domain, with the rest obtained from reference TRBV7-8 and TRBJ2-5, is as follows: GAGVSQSPRYKVAKRGQDVALRCDPISGHVSLFWYQQALGQGPEFLTYFQNEAQLDKSGLPSDRFFAERPEGSVSTLKIQRTQQEDSAVYLCASSDGDRGQETQYFGPGTRLLVL.

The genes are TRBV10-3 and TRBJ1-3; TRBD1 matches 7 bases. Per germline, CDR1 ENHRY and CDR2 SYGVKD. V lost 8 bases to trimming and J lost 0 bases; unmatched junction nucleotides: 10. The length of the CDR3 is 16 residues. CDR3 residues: CAIGARQGFSGNTIYF. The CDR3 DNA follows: TGTGCCATCGGGGCTCGACAGGGTTTCTCTGGAAACACCATATATTTT.

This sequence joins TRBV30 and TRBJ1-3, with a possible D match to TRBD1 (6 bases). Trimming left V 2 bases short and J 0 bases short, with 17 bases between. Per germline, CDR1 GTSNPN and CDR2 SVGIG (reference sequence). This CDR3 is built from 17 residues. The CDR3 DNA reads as TGTGCCTGGAGTTTCAGGGACACGTCTCCCTCTGGAAACACCATATATTTT. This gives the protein CAWSFRDTSPSGNTIYF.

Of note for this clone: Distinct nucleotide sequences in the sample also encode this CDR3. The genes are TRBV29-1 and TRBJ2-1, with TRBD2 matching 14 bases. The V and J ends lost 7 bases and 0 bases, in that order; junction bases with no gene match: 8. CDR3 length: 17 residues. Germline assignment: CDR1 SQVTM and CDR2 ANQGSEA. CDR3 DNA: TGCAGCGCAACCGGGACTAGCGGGGGAAGCTCCTACAATGAGCAGTTCTTC. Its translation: CSATGTSGGSSYNEQFF.

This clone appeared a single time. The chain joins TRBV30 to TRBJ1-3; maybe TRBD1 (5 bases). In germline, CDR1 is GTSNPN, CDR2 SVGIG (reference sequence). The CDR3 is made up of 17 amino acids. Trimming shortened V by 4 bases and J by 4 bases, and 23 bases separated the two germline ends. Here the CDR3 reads CAWNAGQLILLGNTIYF. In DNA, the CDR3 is TGTGCCTGGAATGCGGGGCAGCTGATTCTCCTAGGAAACACCATATATTTT.

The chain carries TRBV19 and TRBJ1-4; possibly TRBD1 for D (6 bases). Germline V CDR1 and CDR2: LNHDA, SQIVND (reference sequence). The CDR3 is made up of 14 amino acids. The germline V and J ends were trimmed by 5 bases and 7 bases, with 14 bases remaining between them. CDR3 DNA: TGTGCCAGTAGTGAGGGGGGGAGTGGTGAAAAACTGTTTTTT. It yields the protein CASSEGGSGEKLFF.

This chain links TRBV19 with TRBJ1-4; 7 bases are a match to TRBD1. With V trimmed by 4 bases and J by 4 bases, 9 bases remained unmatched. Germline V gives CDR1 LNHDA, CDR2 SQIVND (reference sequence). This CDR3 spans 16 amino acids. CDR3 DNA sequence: TGTGCCAGTAGTAAAGGGACAGAGATCTATAATGAAAAACTGTTTTTT. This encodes CASSKGTEIYNEKLFF.

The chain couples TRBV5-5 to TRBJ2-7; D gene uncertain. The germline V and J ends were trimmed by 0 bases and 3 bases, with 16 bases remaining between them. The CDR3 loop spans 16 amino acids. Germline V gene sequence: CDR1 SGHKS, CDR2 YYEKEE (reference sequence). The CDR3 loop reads CASSLAEQLRIYEQYF. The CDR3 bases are TGTGCCAGCAGCTTGGCCGAACAGCTGCGAATCTACGAGCAGTACTTC.